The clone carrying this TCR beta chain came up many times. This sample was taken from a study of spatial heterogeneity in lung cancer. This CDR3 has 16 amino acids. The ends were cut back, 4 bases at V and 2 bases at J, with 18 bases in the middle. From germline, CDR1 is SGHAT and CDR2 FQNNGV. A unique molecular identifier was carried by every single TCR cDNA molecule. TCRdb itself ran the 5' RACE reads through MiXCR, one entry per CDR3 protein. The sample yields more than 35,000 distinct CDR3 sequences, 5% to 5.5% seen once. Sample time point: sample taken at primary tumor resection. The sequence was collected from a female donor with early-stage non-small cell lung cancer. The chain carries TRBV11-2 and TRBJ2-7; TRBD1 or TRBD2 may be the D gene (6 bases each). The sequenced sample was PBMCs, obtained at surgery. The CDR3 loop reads CASSSAPRGPPYEQYF. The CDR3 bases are TGTGCCAGCAGCTCAGCCCCCCGGGGGCCGCCCTACGAGCAGTACTTC. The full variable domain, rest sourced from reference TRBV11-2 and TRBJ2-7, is EAGVAQSPRYKIIEKRQSVAFWCNPISGHATLYWYQQILGQGPKLLIQFQNNGVVDDSQLPKDRFSAERLKGVDSTLKIQPAKLEDSAVYLCASSSAPRGPPYEQYFGPGTRLTVT.